The entry below gives a single T cell receptor beta chain sequence along with its context. The antigen it recognizes is unknown. No base-level quality is on record; no much larger clone is a single base apart. The record originates from a study of T cell responses to AZD1222 COVID-19 vaccine (dated by TCRdb to the early 2020s). A note on the overall study: AZD1222 recipients whose second dose came at about 4 weeks and those whose second dose came at about 12 weeks were combined into one group, since spike-specific TCR depth and breadth did not differ between the two schedules. Enrollment into the trials was organized by age into subgroups of 18-55, 56-69 and 70-plus years, and those subgroups contained about 150, 27 and 61 TCR-sequenced participants, respectively. A total of around 240 trial participants underwent TCR sequencing, of whom some 200 had received two doses of AZD1222 and roughly 26 had received two doses of the MenACWY control vaccine.

The CDR3, from cysteine to phenylalanine, totals 15 residues. Only the CDR3 region is kept as DNA, spanning 45 bases read in frame from base 1. Cut back by 3 bases and 8 bases, the V and J ends lie 19 bases apart. The germline V gene provides CDR1 MNHEY and CDR2 SVGAGI. The CDR3 regions of human TCRbeta chains were analyzed by immunosequencing. Per the authors' processing: Repertoire TCRs were matched against a reference library of SARS-CoV-2-specific TCRs generated with the MIRA antigen-specificity platform. Breadth was defined as the fraction of unique TCRs that were SARS-CoV-2-associated, and depth was defined as the fraction of total T cells that were SARS-CoV-2-associated. Using the MIRA data, every spike-specific TCR was mapped to the spike region that the TCR reacted to and assigned to either a CD4 or a CD8 class. Log10-transformed breadth and depth values were compared by one-way ANOVA with Sidak's multiple comparisons tests. The immuneACCESS repertoire file appears here via TCRdb, limited to in-frame rearrangements. These files lack a portion of the clones; in checked studies, under half of the deficit traces to unresolved V genes, and the cause of the others is not known. V, J and clone size were drawn from that table, and D and trimming were deduced from the DNA. The sample table shows about 110,000 clones, and just under 95% are seen once. The ten largest make up roughly 2% of the sample.

The sample's time point, from its label and the paper: baseline before first vaccination. The vaccinee samples were drawn from two UK trials, COV001 and COV002, one of which was a single-blind randomized controlled phase 2/3 trial testing AZD1222 (ChAdOx1 nCoV-19) in healthy adults. For TCRbeta chain sequencing, PBMC samples were collected from trial participants at day 0 and at day 28 after the second dose. General conclusions and limits of the study: The vaccine-associated CD4 TCRs covered the entire spike protein, and the dominant responses fell in regions 160-218 and 743-854. Participants were mostly white British, with more females than males. The authors suggested clonal diversity may have been underestimated. Because no day 14 peak-response samples were available, the repertoires could be characterized only after the peak T cell response. Nearly half of unique spike-specific TCRs reportedly recognized epitopes outside regions mutated in the B.1.351 and B.1.1.7 variants. Only a handful of AZD1222 recipients were SARS-CoV-2 seropositive at baseline, limiting conclusions about previously exposed vaccinees. In the small 56-69-year group, the increase in depth fell short of significance, most likely because of low power. Spike-specific TCR breadth and depth rose significantly after two AZD1222 doses compared with day 0 and with MenACWY recipients.

The rearrangement combines TRBV6-5 with TRBJ1-2; no confident D gene assignment can be made. The material sequenced was peripheral blood, taken on day 0 of AZD1222 vaccination. The origin of this receptor is an adult in good health. The sequenced DNA: TGTGCCAGCAGTTATGGAACGTATCAGGCGGGGGGCTACACCTTC. Protein translation: CASSYGTYQAGGYTF.